The 10 T cell receptor beta chains presented below share a single source sample, sequenced in a study of blood T cell repertoires in COVID-19. Measured with immunoSEQ multiplex PCR; TCRdb has only the in-frame clones, and not every one. The repertoire holds around 200,000 clones, approximately 81% seen once, with roughly 15% in the top ten. The sequencing sample was made of peripheral blood. The receptors were sampled from a woman in her seventies with COVID-19, enrolled during active disease.

The J gene is TRBJ2-1, the V gene TRBV5-4; tentatively, D is TRBD2 (5 bases). The CDR3 contains 13 residues. V dropped 4 bases and J dropped 10 bases, with 15 bases sitting between them. Germline CDR1 and CDR2: SGHNT and YYREEE (reference sequence). CDR3 DNA sequence: TGTGCCAGCAGCCTGGACCGAGCGGACGAGCAGTTCTTC. It is translated as CASSLDRADEQFF.

V usage is TRBV6-5 and J usage is TRBJ2-1, with D possibly matching TRBD1 (5 bases). The V and J ends lost 2 bases and 7 bases respectively, with 15 bases between them. The CDR3 runs 15 residues. The germline V gene encodes CDR1 MNHEY and CDR2 SVGAGI. CDR3: CASSYEAGLPNEQFF. The CDR3 DNA sequence: TGTGCCAGCAGTTACGAGGCAGGGTTGCCGAATGAGCAGTTCTTC.

This chain connects TRBV6-5 to TRBJ2-3, with 9 bases identical to TRBD2. This CDR3 has 16 amino acids. The germline V gene encodes CDR1 MNHEY and CDR2 SVGAGI. After removal of 0 bases from V and 6 bases from J, the junction contained 7 bases not matched to a gene. Here the CDR3 reads CASSYSEAGGSDTQYF. DNA for the CDR3: TGTGCCAGCAGTTACTCGGAAGCGGGAGGTTCTGATACGCAGTATTTT.

The genes are TRBV15 and TRBJ1-5; 7 bases are shared with TRBD1. The J segment lost 7 bases and the V segment lost 1 base, leaving 7 bases of the junction unmatched. Germline-derived CDR1 and CDR2 are LNHNV and YYDKDF (reference sequence). This CDR3 contains 15 residues. In DNA form, the CDR3 reads TGTGCCACCAGCAGAGGGGAAGGGGGCGAACAGCCCCAGCATTTT. Its translation is CATSRGEGGEQPQHF. The full variable domain, rest sourced from reference TRBV15 and TRBJ1-5, is DAMVIQNPRYQVTQFGKPVTLSCSQTLNHNVMYWYQQKSSQAPKLLFHYYDKDFNNEADTPDNFQSRRPNTSFCFLDIRSPGLGDTAMYLCATSRGEGGEQPQHFGDGTRLSIL.

This sequence joins TRBV7-9 and TRBJ2-1; D unclear. Germline loops: CDR1 SEHNR, CDR2 FQNEAQ (reference sequence). The CDR3 sequence is 16 residues long. V shed 2 bases and J shed 12 bases, with 23 bases lying between them. The CDR3 sequence: CASSLFATEKYSGQFF. Written as DNA, the CDR3 is TGTGCCAGCAGCTTATTTGCTACCGAGAAATATTCGGGGCAGTTCTTC. Full variable domain (remainder filled in from reference TRBV7-9 and TRBJ2-1): DTGVSQNPRHKITKRGQNVTFRCDPISEHNRLYWYRQTLGQGPEFLTYFQNEAQLEKSRLLSDRFSAERPKGSFSTLEIQRTEQGDSAMYLCASSLFATEKYSGQFFGPGTRLTVL.

The chain couples TRBV7-2 to TRBJ2-5; 11 bases are shared with TRBD2. This CDR3 contains 14 residues. V lost 8 bases and J lost 5; bases outside the gene matches: 7. Per the germline V gene, CDR1 is SGHTA and CDR2 is FQGNSA. CDR3 protein: CASPPSGGMETQYF. DNA of the CDR3: TGTGCCAGCCCCCCTAGCGGGGGGATGGAGACCCAGTACTTC.

The V and J genes are TRBV6-1 and TRBJ1-2; 8 nucleotides match TRBD1. V lost 4 bases and J lost 9; bases outside the gene matches: 16. From germline, CDR1 is MNHNS and CDR2 SASEGT. The CDR3 runs to 16 residues. CDR3 region: CASSGRTGPLFSRYTF. The CDR3 DNA reads TGTGCCAGCAGTGGGAGGACAGGGCCCCTCTTTAGCCGCTACACCTTC.

This clone was found once. V usage is TRBV12-3 or TRBV12-4 and J usage is TRBJ1-1; the D gene is possibly TRBD1 (6 bases). This CDR3 comprises 13 residues. V was cut by 6 bases and J by 4 bases, with 12 bases left in between. CDR3: CASSWTVGTEAFF. In nucleotides, the CDR3 is TGTGCCAGCAGCTGGACAGTCGGCACTGAAGCTTTCTTT.

The chain recombines TRBV15 with TRBJ1-5; D perhaps matches TRBD1 (5 bases). Between the trimmed V and J ends, which lost 3 bases and 6 bases, there was a span of 18 bases. The CDR3 contains 16 residues. The germline V gene encodes CDR1 LNHNV and CDR2 YYDKDF (reference sequence). CDR3 in DNA: TGTGCCACCAGCAGGGTCGACAGCCAATCCATTCAGCCCCAGCATTTT. Encoded protein: CATSRVDSQSIQPQHF.

The genes are TRBV5-1 and TRBJ2-3; maybe TRBD1 (5 bases). The CDR3 spans 16 residues. Between the trimmed V and J ends, which lost 0 bases and 0 bases, there was a span of 11 bases. Germline V gene sequence: CDR1 SGHRS, CDR2 YFSETQ. CDR3 sequence: CASSLGGPASTDTQYF. CDR3 sequence (DNA): TGCGCCAGCAGCTTGGGGGGCCCAGCTAGCACAGATACGCAGTATTTT.